Below are 24 T cell receptor beta chains sequenced from a single sample in a study of T-cell memory formation after mild COVID-19. Each CDR3 protein is one row after TCRdb ran MiXCR on the 5' RACE reads. The sample carries 350,000 or so distinct CDR3 sequences, 20% to 25% recorded once. The specimen sequenced was PBMCs or a T cell subset sorted from them (not recorded which). The receptor source for this set is a man aged 18 to 30 who had mild COVID-19 (a few samples of this study predate the infection). Cell type and time point are not known.

This clonotype was observed a handful of times. The chain is built from TRBV7-3 and TRBJ2-2; D is undetermined. This CDR3 region has 14 residues. V lost 5 bases to trimming and J lost 1 base, with 8 bases between them. Per the germline V gene, CDR1 is SGHTA and CDR2 is FQGTGA. CDR3 amino acids: CASSPTLNTGELFF. The CDR3 region has the DNA TGTGCCAGCAGCCCAACCCTGAACACCGGGGAGCTGTTTTTT.

This clonotype has only a few counts. This chain links TRBV6-2 or TRBV6-3 with TRBJ2-7; 7 bases are a match to TRBD2. In germline, CDR1 is MNHEY, CDR2 SVGEGT. V gave up 4 bases and J gave up 9 bases; unmatched junction bases: 6. This CDR3 spans 12 amino acids. This CDR3 reads CASSSGLVGQYV. The CDR3 nucleotides read TGTGCCAGCAGTTCTGGACTAGTCGGGCAGTACGTC.

This clonotype turned up a few times. V gene TRBV7-9 combines with J gene TRBJ1-1, with 8 bases that match TRBD1. Germline V gene sequence: CDR1 SEHNR, CDR2 FQNEAQ (reference sequence). V shed 6 bases, J shed 4 bases, and the junction held 13 bases outside the gene matches. This CDR3 spans 16 amino acids. DNA of the CDR3: TGTGCCAGCAGTTTCTGGACAGGGATCGTGGCCACTGAAGCTTTCTTT. The encoded protein is CASSFWTGIVATEAFF. Looking up the rest from reference TRBV7-9 and TRBJ1-1 gives the full variable domain: DTGVSQNPRHKITKRGQNVTFRCDPISEHNRLYWYRQTLGQGPEFLTYFQNEAQLEKSRLLSDRFSAERPKGSFSTLEIQRTEQGDSAMYLCASSFWTGIVATEAFFGQGTRLTVV.

J is TRBJ2-3 and V is TRBV7-2; 16 bases are shared with TRBD2. The trim removed 0 bases at V and 1 base at J, leaving 4 bases unmatched. The germline V gene has CDR1 SGHTA and CDR2 FQGNSA. The CDR3 runs to 19 residues. Here the CDR3 DNA reads TGTGCCAGCAGCTTAGCGTTCGGGACTAGCGGGGGGGGCACAGATACGCAGTATTTT. Its protein product is CASSLAFGTSGGGTDTQYF.

This clonotype has a handful of counts. The chain uses TRBV12-5 and TRBJ2-1; 8 bases line up with TRBD2. CDR3 size: 17 residues. The J segment lost 2 bases and the V segment lost 6 bases, leaving 12 bases of the junction unmatched. CDR1 is LGHNT, CDR2 FRNRAP, per germline. The CDR3 spells CASGPPITGGTYNEQFF. The CDR3 DNA sequence: TGTGCTAGTGGCCCCCCCATCACGGGGGGGACCTACAATGAGCAGTTCTTC. The full variable domain, its missing parts supplied by reference TRBV12-5 and TRBJ2-1, is DARVTQTPRHKVTEMGQEVTMRCQPILGHNTVFWYRQTMMQGLELLAYFRNRAPLDDSGMPKDRFSAEMPDATLATLKIQPSEPRDSAVYFCASGPPITGGTYNEQFFGPGTRLTVL.

This clonotype turned up a few times. The V gene is TRBV6-6, the J gene TRBJ2-1, with a weak D call TRBD1 (5 bases). V dropped 2 bases and J dropped 9 bases, with 14 bases sitting between them. The CDR3 is 14 amino acids. Germline-derived CDR1 and CDR2 are MNHNY and SVGAGI (reference sequence). The DNA for the CDR3 is TGTGCCAGCAGTTACATGATCAGGGAATCTGAGCAGTTCTTC. This translates into CASSYMIRESEQFF.

J is TRBJ2-3 and V is TRBV11-3; D is perhaps TRBD2 (5 bases). Per germline, CDR1 SGHNT and CDR2 YENEEA. The CDR3 has 16 residues. V shed 2 bases and J shed 8 bases, with 20 bases lying between them. CDR3 nucleotide sequence: TGTGCCAGCAGCTTATGGTTATCGGGGAGCAGCGGTACGCAGTATTTT. Translated: CASSLWLSGSSGTQYF. The whole variable domain, remainder taken from reference TRBV11-3 and TRBJ2-3, is EAGVVQSPRYKIIEKKQPVAFWCNPISGHNTLYWYLQNLGQGPELLIRYENEEAVDDSQLPKDRFSAERLKGVDSTLKIQPAELGDSAVYLCASSLWLSGSSGTQYFGPGTRLTVL.

V is TRBV28 and J is TRBJ1-5; 9 bases are shared with TRBD1. CDR1 MDHEN and CDR2 SYDVKM come from the germline V gene. This CDR3 region has 16 residues. The ends lost 2 bases at V and 6 bases at J; junction bases unmatched: 8. CDR3 in DNA: TGTGCCAGCAGTTTACTCTGGGGACAGGGACGTCAGCCCCAGCATTTT. It specifies CASSLLWGQGRQPQHF.

This clonotype was recorded many times. The V gene is TRBV9, the J gene TRBJ2-7; a weak D match, TRBD1 (5 bases). The V gene lost 0 bases and the J gene lost 2 bases, with 12 bases spanning the gap. CDR3 length: 15 residues. CDR1 and CDR2 (germline): SGDLS, YYNGEE. The CDR3 bases are TGTGCCAGCAGCGTAGGGCAGGGCTTAACCTACGAGCAGTACTTC. Amino acid sequence: CASSVGQGLTYEQYF.

This clonotype was counted between two and nine times. The chain combines TRBV6-2 or TRBV6-3 with TRBJ2-1, with 8 bases that match TRBD2. Germline assignment: CDR1 MNHEY and CDR2 SVGEGT. J gave up 8 bases and V 3 bases, and 15 bases lay outside the gene matches. This CDR3 spans 17 amino acids. CDR3 amino acids: CASSYRPSGGLRDEQFF. Here the CDR3 DNA reads TGTGCCAGCAGTTATCGTCCAAGCGGGGGTCTGAGGGATGAGCAGTTCTTC.

This clonotype was detected a few times. This sequence joins TRBV18 and TRBJ1-1; D is ambiguous. This CDR3 region has 12 residues. Germline-derived CDR1 and CDR2 are KGHSH and LQKENI. Trimming pared 6 bases from V and 6 bases from J, leaving 11 bases between. CDR3 in DNA: TGTGCCAGCTCCCGAGAGTTCGCTGAAGCTTTCTTT. Translation: CASSREFAEAFF.

This clonotype was observed a handful of times. This chain links TRBV4-2 with TRBJ2-5; D may be TRBD2 (6 bases). This CDR3 has 19 amino acids. Trimming pared 3 bases from V and 4 bases from J, leaving 27 bases between. Germline V gene data show CDR1 as LGHNA and CDR2 as YNFKEQ. The CDR3 region is CASSQMGLSRPVPLETQYF. The DNA of the CDR3 is TGTGCCAGCAGCCAGATGGGACTGAGCCGCCCCGTGCCTTTAGAGACCCAGTACTTC.

The chain combines TRBV15 with TRBJ2-1; 7 nucleotides match TRBD1. This CDR3 contains 17 residues. The trim removed 0 bases at V and 4 bases at J, leaving 9 bases unmatched. Germline CDR1 reads LNHNV; CDR2 reads YYDKDF (reference sequence). Here the CDR3 DNA reads TGTGCCACCAGCAGAGATCCCGGGACAGTGAATTACAATGAGCAGTTCTTC. Translation gives CATSRDPGTVNYNEQFF.

This clonotype was counted a few times. This chain joins TRBV20-1 and TRBJ2-5, with 7 bases lining up with TRBD2. The CDR3 totals 15 residues. After removal of 6 bases from V and 9 bases from J, the junction contained 19 bases not matched to a gene. Germline CDR1 is DFQATT and CDR2 is SNEGSKA (reference sequence). DNA for the CDR3: TGCAGTGCACCGGCACGGGCTAGCGGACAAGGGGCCCAGTACTTC. This gives the protein CSAPARASGQGAQYF.

The table lists this clonotype with a few counts. This chain links TRBV20-1 with TRBJ2-3; 8 bases agree with TRBD2. V lost 5 bases to trimming and J lost 5 bases; unmatched junction nucleotides: 3. CDR3 length: 12 amino acids. Germline V CDR1 and CDR2: DFQATT, SNEGSKA (reference sequence). CDR3: CSALRGGDTQYF. As DNA, the CDR3 is TGCAGTGCTCTTCGGGGGGGAGATACGCAGTATTTT.

In its sample, this clonotype was seen a few times. The chain recombines TRBV7-9 with TRBJ2-5; D uncertain. Per germline, CDR1 SEHNR and CDR2 FQNEAQ (reference sequence). V was shortened by 7 bases and J by 1 base, with 13 bases between the two germline ends. The CDR3 spans 14 residues. The CDR3 DNA reads as TGTGCCAGCACCTCGCCCGTTGTCCAAGAGACCCAGTACTTC. This encodes CASTSPVVQETQYF. Full variable domain (rest looked up from reference TRBV7-9 and TRBJ2-5): DTGVSQNPRHKITKRGQNVTFRCDPISEHNRLYWYRQTLGQGPEFLTYFQNEAQLEKSRLLSDRFSAERPKGSFSTLEIQRTEQGDSAMYLCASTSPVVQETQYFGPGTRLLVL.

This sequence joins TRBV11-2 and TRBJ2-2, with 7 positions matching TRBD1. Germline V gene sequence: CDR1 SGHAT, CDR2 FQNNGV. The J segment lost 4 bases and the V segment lost 3 bases, leaving 5 bases of the junction unmatched. This CDR3 comprises 15 residues. CDR3 sequence (DNA): TGTGCCAGCAGCTTCGCAAGGGGGCCCACCGGGGAGCTGTTTTTT. It encodes CASSFARGPTGELFF.

This clonotype appeared a few times. This chain uses TRBV5-1 with TRBJ2-1; the match to TRBD2 covers 9 bases. The junction had 12 bases not matched to a gene; V was cut back by 4 bases and J by 7 bases. The germline V gene has CDR1 SGHRS and CDR2 YFSETQ. The CDR3 consists of 16 residues. Here the CDR3 DNA reads TGCGCCAGCAGCCGTTCTAGGGGCGGGGGGGCGAATGAGCAGTTCTTC. Translated: CASSRSRGGGANEQFF.

This clonotype was seen a handful of times. The chain employs TRBV4-2 and TRBJ2-5; 14 bases agree with TRBD2. CDR1 LGHNA and CDR2 YNFKEQ come from the germline V gene. V shed 5 bases and J 4 bases; nucleotides not matched to a gene: 6. The CDR3 is 16 residues long. CDR3: CASSSSGTSGGETQYF. The CDR3 DNA sequence: TGTGCCAGCAGCTCTTCCGGGACTAGCGGGGGAGAGACCCAGTACTTC.

The gene calls are TRBV7-2 and TRBJ1-1, with TRBD1 matching 7 bases. Germline assignment: CDR1 SGHTA and CDR2 FQGNSA. The CDR3 extends over 14 amino acids. V was pared by 5 bases and J by 5 bases, with 8 bases of the junction left unmatched. CDR3 sequence: CASSEKTGRTEAFF. The CDR3 coding sequence is TGTGCCAGCAGCGAAAAGACAGGGAGGACTGAAGCTTTCTTT. Drawing the rest from reference TRBV7-2 and TRBJ1-1, the complete variable domain is GAGVSQSPSNKVTEKGKDVELRCDPISGHTALYWYRQSLGQGLEFLIYFQGNSAPDKSGLPSDRFSAERTGGSVSTLTIQRTQQEDSAVYLCASSEKTGRTEAFFGQGTRLTVV.

The table lists this clonotype with a few counts. This chain joins TRBV7-2 and TRBJ1-1; 9 nucleotides line up with TRBD1. V was clipped by 3 bases and J by 1 base; unmatched bases: 3. There are 15 residues in the CDR3. The V gene's germline CDR1 is SGHTA and CDR2 FQGNSA. CDR3 nucleotide sequence: TGTGCCAGCAGCTTTGGGACAGGGTGGAACACTGAAGCTTTCTTT. It translates to CASSFGTGWNTEAFF.

The V gene is TRBV9, the J gene TRBJ1-3; TRBD1 matches 8 bases. V gave up 0 bases and J gave up 5 bases; unmatched junction bases: 4. Germline V gives CDR1 SGDLS, CDR2 YYNGEE. The CDR3 has 15 amino acids. The CDR3 DNA follows: TGTGCCAGCAGCGTAGAGACAGGGGAGCGAAACACCATATATTTT. This encodes CASSVETGERNTIYF.

This chain uses TRBV29-1 with TRBJ2-3, with no clear D. This CDR3 is built from 12 residues. With 5 bases removed from V and 0 bases from J, the gap between germline ends came to 6 bases. Germline CDR1 SQVTM, CDR2 ANQGSEA. The CDR3 DNA is TGCAGCGTTTCGGACAGCACAGATACGCAGTATTTT. It encodes CSVSDSTDTQYF.

The rearrangement joins TRBV7-2 to TRBJ2-5, with D perhaps given as TRBD1 or TRBD2 (7 bases each). Germline V CDR1 and CDR2: SGHTA, FQGNSA. Trimming left V 5 bases short and J 5 bases short, with 15 bases between. The CDR3 is made up of 14 amino acids. CDR3 DNA: TGTGCCAGCAGCCCCCGACAGGGAGGGGAGACCCAGTACTTC. Its translation is CASSPRQGGETQYF. The entire variable domain, with the rest obtained from reference TRBV7-2 and TRBJ2-5, is as follows: GAGVSQSPSNKVTEKGKDVELRCDPISGHTALYWYRQSLGQGLEFLIYFQGNSAPDKSGLPSDRFSAERTGGSVSTLTIQRTQQEDSAVYLCASSPRQGGETQYFGPGTRLLVL.